This TCR beta chain derives from a study of cytomegalovirus exposure and HLA in healthy donors. The CDR3 is made up of 17 amino acids. Germline assignment: CDR1 MDHEN and CDR2 SYDVKM. Trimming removed 5 bases from V and 2 bases from J; junction bases left unmatched: 12. Both 60 Vbeta primers and 13 Jbeta primers went into the PCR. The table came from immunoSEQ multiplex PCR; TCRdb's copy has only in-frame clones and leaves some out. Found here are about 150,000 clones, 70% to 80% of them singletons; the top ten hold roughly 3.4%. In regard to this clone: Its target is unknown.

This donor's file did not include a recorded CMV serostatus. Study-level points and caveats: When the data were analyzed later, several of the most significant clusters appeared to be linked to common viral pathogens. Despite most TCR sequences being rare, some public TCRs occurred in many donors. Cytomegalovirus-associated status was assigned to approximately 160 TCR beta chains.

The receptor comes from a human donor in good health. Sequenced: PBMCs. The V and J genes are TRBV28 and TRBJ2-5; 9 nucleotides match TRBD1. The CDR3 spells CASSPPDLDRGQETQYF. In DNA, the CDR3 is TGTGCCAGCAGTCCTCCCGACCTGGACAGGGGACAAGAGACCCAGTACTTC.